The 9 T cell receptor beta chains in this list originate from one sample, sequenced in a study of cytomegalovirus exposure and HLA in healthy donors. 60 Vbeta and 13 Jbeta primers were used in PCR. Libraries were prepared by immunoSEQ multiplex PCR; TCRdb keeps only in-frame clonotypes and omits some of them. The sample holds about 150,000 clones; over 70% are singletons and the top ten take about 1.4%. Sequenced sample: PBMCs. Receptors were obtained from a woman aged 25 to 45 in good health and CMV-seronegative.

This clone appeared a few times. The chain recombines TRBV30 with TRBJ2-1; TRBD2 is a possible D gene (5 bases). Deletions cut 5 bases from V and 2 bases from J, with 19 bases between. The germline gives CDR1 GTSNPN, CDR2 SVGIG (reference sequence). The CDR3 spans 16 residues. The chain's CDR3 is CAWGRGSNGAYNEQFF. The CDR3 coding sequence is TGTGCCTGGGGTCGCGGAAGCAACGGGGCCTACAATGAGCAGTTCTTC.

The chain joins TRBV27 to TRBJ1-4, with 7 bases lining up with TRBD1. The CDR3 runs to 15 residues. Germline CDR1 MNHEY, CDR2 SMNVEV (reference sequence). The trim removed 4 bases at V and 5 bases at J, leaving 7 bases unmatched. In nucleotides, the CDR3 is TGTGCCAGCAGTTCCGACGGGACAGCAAATGAAAAACTGTTTTTT. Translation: CASSSDGTANEKLFF.

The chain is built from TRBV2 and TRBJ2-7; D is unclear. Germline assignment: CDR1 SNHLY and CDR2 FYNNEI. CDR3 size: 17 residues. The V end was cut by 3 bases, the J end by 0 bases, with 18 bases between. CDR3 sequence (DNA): TGTGCCAGCAGTGAGTTTTCTGGGCTAAGGCCCTCCTACGAGCAGTACTTC. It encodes CASSEFSGLRPSYEQYF.

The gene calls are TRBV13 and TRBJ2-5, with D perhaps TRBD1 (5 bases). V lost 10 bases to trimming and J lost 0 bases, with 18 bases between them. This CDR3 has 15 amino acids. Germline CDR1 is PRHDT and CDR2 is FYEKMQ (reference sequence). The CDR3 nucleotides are TGTGCCACCCTAACTCGACAGTCTTACCAAGAGACCCAGTACTTC. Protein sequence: CATLTRQSYQETQYF.

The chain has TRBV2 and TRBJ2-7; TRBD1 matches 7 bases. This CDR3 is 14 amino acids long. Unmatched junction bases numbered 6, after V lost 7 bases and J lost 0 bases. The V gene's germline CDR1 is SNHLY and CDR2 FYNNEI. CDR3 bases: TGTGCCAGCACTAGAGACAGGGTCTCCTACGAGCAGTACTTC. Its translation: CASTRDRVSYEQYF.

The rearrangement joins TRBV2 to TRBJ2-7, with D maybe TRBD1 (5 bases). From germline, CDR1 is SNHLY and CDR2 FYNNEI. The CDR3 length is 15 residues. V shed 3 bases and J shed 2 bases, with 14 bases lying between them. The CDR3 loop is CASSDETVGTYEQYF. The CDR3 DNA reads TGTGCCAGCAGTGATGAGACAGTGGGGACCTACGAGCAGTACTTC.

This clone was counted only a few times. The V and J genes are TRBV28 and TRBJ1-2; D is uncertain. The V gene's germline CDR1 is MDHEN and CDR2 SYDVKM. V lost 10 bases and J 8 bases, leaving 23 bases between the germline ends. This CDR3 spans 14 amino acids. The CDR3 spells CAIALAALGRGYTF. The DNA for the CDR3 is TGTGCCATAGCACTGGCCGCGCTGGGGAGAGGCTACACCTTC.

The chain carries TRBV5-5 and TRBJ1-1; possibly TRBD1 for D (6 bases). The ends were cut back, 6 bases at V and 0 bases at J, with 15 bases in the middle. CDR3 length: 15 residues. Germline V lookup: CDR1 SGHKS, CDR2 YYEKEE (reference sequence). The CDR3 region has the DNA TGTGCCAGCACCATTGGGGGCGTAATGAACACTGAAGCTTTCTTT. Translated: CASTIGGVMNTEAFF.

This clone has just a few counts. The CDR3 nucleotides read TGTGCCAGCAGCCCCACGGAGCTTACGCCGGCGGGGGAGCAGTACTTC. Protein product: CASSPTELTPAGEQYF. J is TRBJ2-7 and V is TRBV7-7; a weak D match, TRBD2 (6 bases). The germline V and J ends were trimmed by 5 bases and 7 bases, with 24 bases remaining between them. Germline lookup yields CDR1 SSHAT and CDR2 FNYEAQ (reference sequence). The CDR3 runs 16 residues.